This TCR beta chain was observed in a study of technical replicates of blood from a handful of donors. Assay: immunoSEQ multiplex PCR; the TCRdb copy retains only in-frame clones and omits some. Among about 88,000 clones listed, about 93% were seen once. The CDR3 runs to 16 residues. V shed 3 bases and J shed 2 bases, with 16 bases lying between them. Germline CDR1 and CDR2: SGHRS and YFSETQ. The source material was T cells isolated from PBMCs. This chain connects TRBV5-1 to TRBJ2-3, with TRBD2 as a possible D gene (6 bases). This clonotype was obtained from a human donor in good health. The CDR3 loop is CASSWGGTFITDTQYF. CDR3 nucleotide sequence: TGCGCCAGCAGCTGGGGCGGGACTTTTATCACAGATACGCAGTATTTT.